A single sample gave rise to the 5 T cell receptor beta chains below, sequenced in a study of OX40 agonist ivuxolimab in advanced cancers. Produced via immunoSEQ multiplex PCR; TCRdb's table is partial and in-frame only. Among 25,000 to 35,000 clones listed, around 82% were seen once. The sequenced sample was CD4+ or CD8+ T cells sorted from blood, obtained in a trial of the OX40 agonist ivuxolimab. The receptors derive from an adult with an advanced solid tumor such as melanoma, head and neck, liver or kidney cancer.

The chain joins TRBV28 to TRBJ2-7, with TRBD1 matching 9 bases. This CDR3 contains 17 residues. Looked up from germline, CDR1 is MDHEN and CDR2 is SYDVKM. Trimming took 1 base from V and 1 from J; bases not matched to a gene: 8. CDR3 sequence reads: CASSLSYGTGFSYEQYF. CDR3 nucleotide sequence: TGTGCCAGCAGTTTATCCTACGGGACAGGGTTTTCCTACGAGCAGTACTTC.

Sample share makes this clone medium-sized. The V and J genes are TRBV10-1 and TRBJ1-1; 7 bases agree with TRBD1. Trimming removed 5 bases from V and 5 bases from J; junction bases left unmatched: 5. Looked up from germline, CDR1 is WNHNN and CDR2 is SYGVQD (reference sequence). The CDR3 length is 13 residues. The CDR3 spells CASSPGGLTEAFF. CDR3 DNA: TGCGCCAGCAGTCCAGGGGGATTGACTGAAGCTTTCTTT.

The chain has TRBV5-5 and TRBJ2-7; TRBD1 aligns across 8 bases. Trimming took 4 bases from V and 3 from J; bases not matched to a gene: 6. The CDR3 has 14 residues. Germline CDR1 and CDR2: SGHKS and YYEKEE (reference sequence). The CDR3 DNA sequence: TGTGCCAGCAGCCCCTGGACAGGGAGCTACGAGCAGTACTTC. Amino acids: CASSPWTGSYEQYF.

The chain couples TRBV7-8 to TRBJ2-2; 8 bases fit TRBD1. V was clipped by 1 base and J by 1 base; unmatched bases: 2. CDR3 length: 16 residues. Germline CDR1 is SGHVS and CDR2 is FQNEAQ. For the CDR3, the DNA is TGTGCCAGCAGCTTAGACGGGACAGGGAACACCGGGGAGCTGTTTTTT. As protein: CASSLDGTGNTGELFF.

The chain employs TRBV4-1 and TRBJ2-7; 10 bases match TRBD2. The CDR3 runs 15 residues. Germline-derived CDR1 and CDR2 are MGHRA and YSYEKL. The ends lost 1 base at V and 4 bases at J; junction bases unmatched: 4. Here the CDR3 DNA reads TGCGCCAGCAGCCAAGCCCTAGCGGGAGCTTACGAGCAGTACTTC. This encodes CASSQALAGAYEQYF.